This T cell receptor (beta chain) was identified in a study of blood T cell repertoires in COVID-19. For the study at large: There were acute and convalescent COVID-19 samples, and they came from the United States, Italy and Spain. PBMCs, B-cell-depleted T cells, or T cells were the source of the cDNA or gDNA that made up the material.

In the original processing: Counts of nucleated cells, estimated from reference gene primer amplification, were obtained. The repertoire was sequenced with immunoSEQ multiplex PCR; TCRdb's copy has only in-frame clones and lacks some. The D gene and trimming were derived from the DNA, and the V and J assignments and clone size from that table. The sample has fewer than 15,000 clones, roughly 91% seen once. Trimming left V 3 bases short and J 4 bases short, with 9 bases between. The CDR3 is 13 amino acids. The table lists this clone with a count of one. V usage is TRBV12-3 or TRBV12-4 and J usage is TRBJ1-2, with D unclear. The origin of this receptor is a human donor in a cohort sampled during active COVID-19. The specimen was peripheral blood. The CDR3 nucleotides are TGTGCCAGCAGTTTCGGGTTAGTCTATGGCTACACCTTC. It encodes CASSFGLVYGYTF.